This TCR beta chain was found in a study of shared clonotypes between healthy human individuals. Sequencing used immunoSEQ multiplex PCR; TCRdb keeps in-frame clones, though not all of them. The sample yields about 560,000 clones, about 80% seen once. The CDR3 loop spans 15 amino acids. Germline CDR1 is LNHNV and CDR2 is YYDKDF (reference sequence). With 0 bases removed from V and 1 base from J, the gap between germline ends came to 9 bases. This clone was counted a few times. In the same sample, other DNA sequences code for this CDR3. The sequence was collected from a woman aged 40 to 50 in good health. Some clones in this sample may be carry-over from other donors' samples. This chain uses TRBV15 with TRBJ2-5; either TRBD1 or TRBD2 may fit D (5 bases each). The sample was PBMCs. CDR3 DNA: TGTGCCACCAGCAGAGATCCGGGACCCCAAGAGACCCAGTACTTC. It specifies CATSRDPGPQETQYF.